A single sample gave rise to the 22 T cell receptor beta chains below, sequenced in a study of blood T cell repertoires in COVID-19. Here immunoSEQ multiplex PCR was the method, and the copy in TCRdb shows in-frame clones only, minus some. The data show about 130,000 clones, under 95% seen once. The sequenced sample was peripheral blood. Receptor source: a man aged 55 to 70 with COVID-19, enrolled during active disease.

The chain couples TRBV7-9 to TRBJ1-4; 8 bases agree with TRBD1. Germline V CDR1 and CDR2: SEHNR, FQNEAQ (reference sequence). The CDR3 totals 16 residues. V lost 6 bases to trimming and J lost 8 bases; unmatched junction nucleotides: 14. The CDR3 region is CASRKTFGTGQEKLFF. DNA of the CDR3: TGTGCCAGCAGAAAAACCTTCGGGACAGGTCAGGAAAAACTGTTTTTT.

The chain joins TRBV11-2 to TRBJ1-2; D not certain. The ends were cut back, 0 bases at V and 8 bases at J, with 10 bases in the middle. Per germline, CDR1 SGHAT and CDR2 FQNNGV. The CDR3 contains 13 residues. The CDR3 reads CASSLELTGGYTF. The CDR3 region has the DNA TGTGCCAGCAGCTTAGAGCTAACGGGGGGCTACACCTTC.

V usage is TRBV5-4 and J usage is TRBJ1-1, with D unclear. The V gene's germline CDR1 is SGHNT and CDR2 YYREEE (reference sequence). This CDR3 is built from 14 residues. V was trimmed by 0 bases and J by 1 base, leaving 7 bases between them. CDR3 coding DNA: TGTGCCAGCAGCTTGGCCACAAGGAACACTGAAGCTTTCTTT. It encodes CASSLATRNTEAFF.

CDR3 DNA sequence: TGCGCCAGCAGTCAATCCGGAGGGGGCGAGACTAGCGGTTACAATGAGCAGTTCTTC. Translating it yields CASSQSGGGETSGYNEQFF. The V and J genes are TRBV23-1 and TRBJ2-1; 9 bases are shared with TRBD2. TRBV23-1 is an ORF for which the function is uncertain. After removal of 0 bases from V and 4 bases from J, the junction contained 13 bases not matched to a gene. The CDR3 contains 19 residues.

The chain couples TRBV20-1 to TRBJ1-2, with TRBD1 matching over 7 bases. The germline gives CDR1 DFQATT, CDR2 SNEGSKA (reference sequence). V lost 6 bases, J lost 2 bases, and 0 bases stayed unmatched. The CDR3 is made up of 11 amino acids. CDR3 nucleotides: TGCAGTGCGACAGGGAACTATGGCTACACCTTC. It encodes CSATGNYGYTF.

This chain joins TRBV19 and TRBJ2-6, with a possible D match to TRBD1 (8 bases). Germline V CDR1 and CDR2: LNHDA, SQIVND (reference sequence). The CDR3 length is 19 residues. V was pared by 3 bases and J by 0 bases, with 18 bases between. The CDR3 DNA is TGTGCCAGTAGTATCGGGGGGCAGGGGGCAAACTCTGGGGCCAACGTCCTGACTTTC. Translation: CASSIGGQGANSGANVLTF.

The rearrangement joins TRBV5-1 to TRBJ2-5, with D possibly TRBD2 on 5 matching bases. The germline V gene encodes CDR1 SGHRS and CDR2 YFSETQ. CDR3 length: 13 amino acids. Trimming took 7 bases from V and 5 from J, leaving 15 bases between them. CDR3 coding DNA: TGCGCCAGCGCGGGTGCGATTTTGGAGACCCAGTACTTC. Translated: CASAGAILETQYF.

The chain employs TRBV28 and TRBJ2-2; perhaps TRBD2 as D (6 bases). V lost 3 bases to trimming and J lost 2 bases, with 13 bases between them. This CDR3 spans 16 amino acids. Germline CDR1 is MDHEN and CDR2 is SYDVKM. The CDR3 is CASSFLGTYNTGELFF. The CDR3 DNA sequence: TGTGCCAGCAGTTTTTTGGGGACTTATAACACCGGGGAGCTGTTTTTT.

The genes are TRBV10-1 and TRBJ1-2, with D possibly TRBD1 on 5 matching bases. Trimming shortened V by 5 bases and J by 0 bases, and 7 bases separated the two germline ends. The CDR3 has 13 residues. The germline V gene encodes CDR1 WNHNN and CDR2 SYGVQD (reference sequence). This CDR3 reads CASSPGTNYGYTF. CDR3 sequence (DNA): TGCGCCAGCAGTCCAGGGACTAACTATGGCTACACCTTC.

The J gene is TRBJ2-5, the V gene TRBV18, with D perhaps matching TRBD2 (5 bases). The CDR3 length is 14 residues. The V gene's germline CDR1 is KGHSH and CDR2 LQKENI. The V gene lost 1 base and the J gene lost 2 bases, with 8 bases spanning the gap. The CDR3 here is CASSPRSGQETQYF. The CDR3 DNA is TGTGCCAGCTCACCACGATCGGGACAAGAGACCCAGTACTTC.

V is TRBV2 and J is TRBJ1-2; TRBD1 is a possible D gene (6 bases). The germline V gene encodes CDR1 SNHLY and CDR2 FYNNEI. This CDR3 is built from 14 residues. Trimming cost V 0 bases and J 8 bases, with 13 bases left between them. The CDR3 spells CASSEAKGHGGYTF. In DNA form, the CDR3 reads TGTGCCAGCAGTGAAGCGAAGGGACATGGGGGCTACACCTTC.

The chain carries TRBV11-1 and TRBJ2-7; a possible D gene is TRBD1 (5 bases). Germline values: CDR1 SGHAT, CDR2 FQDESV (reference sequence). This CDR3 spans 15 amino acids. V lost 5 bases, J lost 5 bases, and 19 bases lay in between. The CDR3 reads CASSPVQGGKHEQYF. DNA of the CDR3: TGTGCCAGCAGCCCCGTGCAGGGCGGTAAGCACGAGCAGTACTTC. The variable domain in full, completed from reference TRBV11-1 and TRBJ2-7, reads EAEVAQSPRYKITEKSQAVAFWCDPISGHATLYWYRQILGQGPELLVQFQDESVVDDSQLPKDRFSAERLKGVDSTLKIQPAELGDSAMYLCASSPVQGGKHEQYFGPGTRLTVT.

This rearrangement joins TRBV27 to TRBJ1-5, with 8 bases matching TRBD1. The germline V gene encodes CDR1 MNHEY and CDR2 SMNVEV (reference sequence). J gave up 4 bases and V 2 bases, and 4 bases lay outside the gene matches. CDR3 length equals 15 residues. CDR3 nucleotide sequence: TGTGCCAGCAGTTTAGCAGGGGGCGGTAATCAGCCCCAGCATTTT. Protein product: CASSLAGGGNQPQHF.

This clone was seen only once. CDR3 loop: CASSSVRNTEAFF. The CDR3 nucleotides read TGTGCCAGCAGCTCGGTCCGAAACACTGAAGCTTTCTTT. The V call is TRBV7-3, the J call TRBJ1-1, with D hard to call. This CDR3 spans 13 amino acids. Deletions cut 4 bases from V and 2 bases from J, with 8 bases between. The germline gives CDR1 SGHTA, CDR2 FQGTGA.

The J gene is TRBJ1-1, the V gene TRBV6-1; weak D call: TRBD1 (6 bases). CDR3 size: 16 residues. The germline V gene encodes CDR1 MNHNS and CDR2 SASEGT. The ends were cut back, 1 base at V and 0 bases at J, with 12 bases in the middle. The CDR3 nucleotides are TGTGCCAGCAGTGAAGGGACAGATTTCATGAACACTGAAGCTTTCTTT. This translates into CASSEGTDFMNTEAFF.

The DNA of the CDR3 is TGTGCCAGCAGTCCACACTGGGACTCAACCTACGAGCAGTACTTC. Residues: CASSPHWDSTYEQYF. The chain combines TRBV6-2 or TRBV6-3 with TRBJ2-7; D is perhaps TRBD2 (6 bases). This CDR3 is 15 amino acids long. Germline-derived CDR1 and CDR2 are MNHEY and SVGEGT. Trimming took 5 bases from V and 2 from J, leaving 16 bases between them.

The V and J genes are TRBV27 and TRBJ1-1; 7 nucleotides agree with TRBD1. This CDR3 region has 14 residues. With 7 bases clipped from V and 4 bases from J, the junction kept 9 bases outside the gene matches. Germline CDR1 and CDR2: MNHEY and SMNVEV (reference sequence). This chain's CDR3 is CASTATGVFTEAFF. CDR3 sequence (DNA): TGTGCCAGCACCGCCACAGGGGTGTTCACTGAAGCTTTCTTT.

V and J are TRBV9 and TRBJ2-7, with D possibly matching TRBD1 (6 bases). Germline CDR1 SGDLS, CDR2 YYNGEE. The CDR3 extends over 14 amino acids. V was cut by 0 bases and J by 4 bases, with 11 bases left in between. In DNA, the CDR3 is TGTGCCAGCAGCGTAGGTATAGGGGGTTACGAGCAGTACTTC. This sequence encodes CASSVGIGGYEQYF.

The gene calls are TRBV29-1 and TRBJ2-3, with 7 bases aligning to TRBD1. The CDR3 extends over 11 amino acids. Germline V gives CDR1 SQVTM, CDR2 ANQGSEA. The J segment lost 5 bases and the V segment lost 5 bases, leaving 1 base of the junction unmatched. CDR3 loop: CSVNRGDTQYF. CDR3 nucleotides: TGCAGCGTTAACAGGGGAGATACGCAGTATTTT.

The rearrangement links TRBV13 to TRBJ1-3; 8 bases match TRBD1. The CDR3 has 15 residues. With 0 bases clipped from V and 4 bases from J, the junction kept 2 bases outside the gene matches. Germline V lookup: CDR1 PRHDT, CDR2 FYEKMQ (reference sequence). The CDR3 loop reads CASSLGTGVGNTIYF. CDR3 DNA: TGTGCCAGCAGCTTAGGGACAGGGGTCGGAAACACCATATATTTT.

This clone has only one observation. The V call is TRBV3-1 (or the pseudogene TRBV3-2), the J call TRBJ2-7; TRBD2 agrees at 7 bases. J was trimmed by 3 bases and V by 4 bases; bases with no gene match: 3. The CDR3 contains 13 residues. CDR1 is LGHDT, CDR2 YNNKEL, per germline (reference sequence). CDR3 sequence: CASSRTRGYEQYF. CDR3 bases: TGTGCCAGCAGCCGGACTAGGGGCTACGAGCAGTACTTC.

This clone was detected only once. The chain carries TRBV7-2 and TRBJ2-7; maybe TRBD1 (6 bases). Per germline, CDR1 SGHTA and CDR2 FQGNSA. There are 15 residues in the CDR3. Trimming pared 1 base from V and 0 bases from J, leaving 10 bases between. The CDR3 spells CASSLETGSSYEQYF. DNA of the CDR3: TGTGCCAGCAGCTTAGAAACAGGGAGCTCCTACGAGCAGTACTTC.